This paragraph covers one T cell receptor (beta chain) sequence. Its matching antigen is unknown. Participants comprised healthy donors of bone marrow. The sample is drawn from a study of cytomegalovirus exposure and HLA in healthy donors. Whole-study context: Among some 400 genotyped donors, more than 65% fell in the Caucasian-associated ancestry cluster. Study-wide results and caveats: Sequences of the TCR beta chain were said to predict the HLA-A and HLA-B alleles of most subjects accurately. Indistinguishability led to the exclusion of some V segments, TRBV6-2 and TRBV6-3 included.

Primers for the PCR totalled 60 Vbeta and 13 Jbeta. Data came from immunoSEQ multiplex PCR; TCRdb stores just in-frame clones and leaves some out. This sample has 150,000 to 200,000 clones, with roughly four fifths found just once. Unmatched junction bases numbered 4, after V lost 0 bases and J lost 1 base. The V gene's germline CDR1 is MNHEY and CDR2 SVGAGI. CDR3 length: 16 amino acids. The rearrangement uses TRBV6-5 and TRBJ2-5, with TRBD2 identical over 8 bases. Specimen: PBMCs. This sequence originates from a middle-aged man in good health and CMV-seropositive. CDR3 in amino acids: CASSYSMAGGQETQYF. Here the CDR3 DNA reads TGTGCCAGCAGTTACTCGATGGCGGGGGGCCAAGAGACCCAGTACTTC.